The 3 T cell receptor beta chains below come from one sample, sequenced in a study of cytomegalovirus exposure and HLA in healthy donors. The PCR ran on 60 Vbeta and 13 Jbeta primers. Some clones are missing from TCRdb's copy, which holds only in-frame ones; the method was immunoSEQ multiplex PCR. The repertoire holds about 200,000 clones, with 79% as singletons. Sequencing was carried out using PBMCs. All receptors come from a girl between 5 and 17 years old in good health and CMV-seropositive.

V gene TRBV10-3 combines with J gene TRBJ1-2; TRBD1 is a possible D gene (6 bases). The germline V gene encodes CDR1 ENHRY and CDR2 SYGVKD. V was shortened by 5 bases and J by 7 bases, with 23 bases between the two germline ends. The CDR3 consists of 16 residues. CDR3: CAISTQGNLLNPGYTF. CDR3 bases: TGTGCCATCAGTACTCAGGGGAACCTATTAAATCCTGGCTACACCTTC.

The genes are TRBV4-1 and TRBJ2-5, with TRBD2 matching 12 bases. The V segment lost 2 bases and the J segment 2 bases; nucleotides outside the gene matches: 6. This CDR3 contains 17 residues. Germline CDR1 MGHRA, CDR2 YSYEKL. Written as DNA, the CDR3 is TGCGCCAGCAGCCAACCTACTAGCGGGGGGTTACAAGAGACCCAGTACTTC. Its protein product is CASSQPTSGGLQETQYF.

V and J are TRBV6-1 and TRBJ1-1; 7 nucleotides line up with TRBD1. Looked up from germline, CDR1 is MNHNS and CDR2 is SASEGT. V was pared by 0 bases and J by 8 bases, with 12 bases of the junction left unmatched. CDR3 length: 16 amino acids. In DNA, the CDR3 is TGTGCCAGCAGTGAAGCGACTACAGGGGCCGCCATGGAAGCTTTCTTT. It is translated as CASSEATTGAAMEAFF.